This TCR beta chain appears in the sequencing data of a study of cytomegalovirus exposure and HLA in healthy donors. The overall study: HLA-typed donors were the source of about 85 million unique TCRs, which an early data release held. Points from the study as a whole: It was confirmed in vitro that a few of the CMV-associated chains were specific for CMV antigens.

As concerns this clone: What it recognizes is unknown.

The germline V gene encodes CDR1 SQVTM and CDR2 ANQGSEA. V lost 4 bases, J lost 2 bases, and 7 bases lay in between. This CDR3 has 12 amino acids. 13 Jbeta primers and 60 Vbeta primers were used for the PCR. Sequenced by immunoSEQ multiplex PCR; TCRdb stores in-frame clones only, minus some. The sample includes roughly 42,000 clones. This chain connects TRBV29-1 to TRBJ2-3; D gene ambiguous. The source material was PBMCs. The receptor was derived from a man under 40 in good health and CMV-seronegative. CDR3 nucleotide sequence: TGCAGCGTTGGAGACTCCACAGATACGCAGTATTTT. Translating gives CSVGDSTDTQYF.